A single sample gave rise to the 11 T cell receptor beta chains below, sequenced in a study of T cell responses to AZD1222 COVID-19 vaccine. Here immunoSEQ multiplex PCR was the method, and the copy in TCRdb shows in-frame clones only, minus some. The profile covers roughly 100,000 clones, with about 90% appearing a single time and over 4.5% taken by the ten largest. This specimen was peripheral blood, taken on day 0 of AZD1222 vaccination. These receptors originate from an adult in good health.

The V gene is TRBV4-1, the J gene TRBJ1-5; tentative D call: TRBD1 (5 bases). CDR1 and CDR2 (germline): MGHRA, YSYEKL. V lost 5 bases to trimming and J lost 3 bases, with 8 bases between them. The CDR3 is 13 amino acids. The CDR3 loop reads CASSSGVNQPQHF. In nucleotides, the CDR3 is TGCGCCAGCAGCTCGGGGGTCAATCAGCCCCAGCATTTT.

V is TRBV21-1 and J is TRBJ2-4; the table's TRBD2 call for D was not verified on the DNA. TRBV21-1 has pseudogene status. The CDR3 is 14 amino acids. CDR3 sequence: CASIVGSGKDIQYF. DNA of the CDR3: TGTGCCAGCATCGTGGGTAGCGGGAAAGACATTCAGTACTTC.

The chain is built from TRBV3-1 (or the pseudogene TRBV3-2) and TRBJ2-3, with D possibly being TRBD2 (5 bases). Germline-derived CDR1 and CDR2 are LGHDT and YNNKEL (reference sequence). Trimming cost V 1 base and J 3 bases, with 14 bases left between them. This CDR3 comprises 16 residues. This chain's CDR3 is CASSQVRGFGTDTQYF. The CDR3 bases are TGTGCCAGCAGCCAAGTACGCGGGTTCGGGACAGATACGCAGTATTTT.

The V call is TRBV4-3, the J call TRBJ1-1; tentatively, D is TRBD1 (5 bases). This CDR3 has 17 residues. V lost 1 base and J lost 5, with 20 bases in between. CDR1 is LGHNA and CDR2 is YSLEER in the germline V gene. For the CDR3, the DNA is TGCGCCAGCAGCCAAGTTGCGGGTGGAGGGGAGGAGACTGAAGCTTTCTTT. Amino acids: CASSQVAGGGEETEAFF.

This chain uses TRBV11-2 with TRBJ2-1, with TRBD1 as a possible D gene (6 bases). CDR3 size: 12 residues. CDR1 is SGHAT and CDR2 is FQNNGV in the germline V gene. Trimming removed 4 bases at V and 9 bases at J, with 10 bases between. The CDR3 region is CASSSDSFEQFF. As DNA, the CDR3 is TGTGCCAGCAGCTCGGACAGTTTTGAGCAGTTCTTC. Combining the CDR3 with reference TRBV11-2 and TRBJ2-1 gives the whole variable domain EAGVAQSPRYKIIEKRQSVAFWCNPISGHATLYWYQQILGQGPKLLIQFQNNGVVDDSQLPKDRFSAERLKGVDSTLKIQPAKLEDSAVYLCASSSDSFEQFFGPGTRLTVL.

The chain links TRBV21-1 to TRBJ2-5; the D call TRBD1 from the table was never checked on the DNA. TRBV21-1 is a pseudogene. The CDR3 is 19 amino acids. This CDR3 is CASSKGGRGPVGGQETQYF. The DNA of the CDR3 is TGTGCCAGCAGCAAGGGGGGCAGGGGGCCGGTCGGAGGGCAAGAGACCCAGTACTTC.

The V gene is TRBV7-9, the J gene TRBJ1-1; D not certain. The length of the CDR3 is 14 residues. V was clipped by 1 base and J by 2 bases, with 8 bases between them. CDR1 and CDR2 (germline): SEHNR, FQNEAQ (reference sequence). The CDR3 spells CASSLGGLNTEAFF. In DNA, the CDR3 is TGTGCCAGCAGCTTAGGAGGACTTAACACTGAAGCTTTCTTT.

This chain uses TRBV27 with TRBJ2-3; no clear D gene. The CDR3 is made up of 16 amino acids. Trimming took off 0 bases at V and 2 bases at J, with 12 bases between the two ends. CDR1 is MNHEY and CDR2 is SMNVEV in the germline V gene (reference sequence). CDR3 residues: CASSLSIPPVTDTQYF. CDR3 coding DNA: TGTGCCAGCAGTTTATCGATCCCTCCCGTCACAGATACGCAGTATTTT.

V usage is TRBV19 and J usage is TRBJ2-5, with D unclear. Trimming cost V 7 bases and J 4 bases, with 13 bases left between them. CDR1 is LNHDA and CDR2 is SQIVND in the germline V gene (reference sequence). The CDR3 spans 13 residues. As DNA, the CDR3 is TGTGCCAGTACCCCGTTGGGTGGAGAGACCCAGTACTTC. This sequence encodes CASTPLGGETQYF.

This chain connects TRBV10-3 to TRBJ2-5, with 9 nucleotides matching TRBD2. Germline trimming cut 4 bases from V and 9 bases from J; bases unmatched to any gene: 12. The germline gives CDR1 ENHRY, CDR2 SYGVKD. The CDR3 is made up of 15 amino acids. CDR3 in amino acids: CAISGPSGEVGAQYF. The CDR3 coding sequence is TGTGCCATCAGTGGGCCTAGCGGGGAGGTAGGGGCCCAGTACTTC.

This clone showed up just once. The CDR3 region is CSVEGQAGGVVGEAFF. The CDR3 nucleotides read TGCAGCGTTGAGGGTCAGGCAGGGGGGGTGGTTGGTGAAGCTTTCTTT. This chain joins TRBV29-1 and TRBJ1-1; TRBD1 agrees at 7 bases. With 3 bases clipped from V and 7 bases from J, the junction kept 17 bases outside the gene matches. The germline CDR1 and CDR2 sequences are SQVTM and ANQGSEA. The CDR3 totals 16 residues.